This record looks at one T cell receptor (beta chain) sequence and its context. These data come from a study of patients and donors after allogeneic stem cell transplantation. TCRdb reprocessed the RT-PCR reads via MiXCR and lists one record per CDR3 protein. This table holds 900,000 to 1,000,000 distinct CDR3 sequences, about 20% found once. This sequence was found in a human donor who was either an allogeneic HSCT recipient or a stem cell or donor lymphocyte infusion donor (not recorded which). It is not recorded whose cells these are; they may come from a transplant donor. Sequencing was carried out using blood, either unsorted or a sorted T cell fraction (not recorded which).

CDR3 protein: CASSLATGTALRNEQFF. DNA of the CDR3: TGTGCCAGCAGCTTGGCTACCGGGACAGCACTGAGGAATGAGCAGTTCTTC. The chain uses TRBV11-2 and TRBJ2-1; 7 nucleotides agree with TRBD1. After removal of 3 bases from V and 7 bases from J, the junction contained 15 bases not matched to a gene. Germline loops: CDR1 SGHAT, CDR2 FQNNGV. The CDR3 totals 17 residues.